Listed below are T cell receptor beta chains from one sample, sequenced in a study of beta chain features in type 1 diabetes. Using immunoSEQ multiplex PCR, the repertoire was profiled, and TCRdb retains in-frame clones only, with some absent. The data show over 90,000 clones, with roughly 28% seen just once and around 0.5% held by the top ten. Sequencing was performed on central memory CD4+ T cells from blood. These receptors were taken from a woman between 18 and 30 years old with type 1 diabetes. The CDR3 runs from the conserved cysteine through the conserved F or W. The D gene is left open where the match is weak. Size is omitted from some rows. Given values are once, few, many or a class for expanded clones.

>few|TRBD2|TRBV5-1|TRBJ2-1
CASSLTSGPYNEQFF
TGCGCCAGCAGCTTAACTAGCGGACCCTACAATGAGCAGTTCTTC
>few|TRBD2|TRBV5-6|TRBJ2-4
CASSGTGTSGRAQNIQYF
TGTGCCAGCAGCGGAACCGGGACTAGCGGGAGGGCCCAAAACATTCAGTACTTC
>.|.|TRBV21-1|TRBJ1-4
CASSKKGDRPTNEKLFF
TGTGCCAGCAGCAAAAAGGGGGACAGACCAACTAATGAAAAACTGTTTTTT
>.|TRBD1|TRBV28|TRBJ2-5
CASGFTGVETQYF
TGTGCCAGCGGATTCACAGGGGTAGAGACCCAGTACTTC
>.|.|TRBV7-9|TRBJ2-2
CASSIDYGELFF
TGTGCCAGCAGCATAGACTATGGGGAGCTGTTTTTT
>.|TRBD1|TRBV6-6|TRBJ1-1
CASRTGLNTEAFF
TGTGCCAGCAGGACAGGGTTGAACACTGAAGCTTTCTTT
>.|TRBD1|TRBV4-1|TRBJ1-3
CASSQLPGGNSGNTIYF
TGCGCCAGCAGCCAACTACCAGGGGGAAACTCTGGAAACACCATATATTTT
>many|.|TRBV4-3|TRBJ1-2
CASSQEVAGNYGYTF
TGCGCCAGCAGCCAAGAGGTCGCAGGGAACTATGGCTACACCTTC
>few|.|TRBV27|TRBJ1-3
CASRTGPSGNTIYF
TGTGCCAGCAGAACAGGGCCCTCTGGAAACACCATATATTTT
>.|.|TRBV29-1|TRBJ2-3
CSVEDFLSGDTQYF
TGCAGCGTTGAGGACTTCCTATCGGGTGATACGCAGTATTTT
>.|TRBD2|TRBV5-1|TRBJ2-1
CASSRQGVAGGDEQFF
TGCGCCAGCAGCCGCCAGGGAGTAGCGGGAGGGGATGAGCAGTTCTTC
>few|TRBD1|TRBV6-6|TRBJ1-1
CASSRGTGNTEAFF
TGTGCCAGCAGTAGGGGGACAGGGAACACTGAAGCTTTCTTT
>.|TRBD2|TRBV7-6|TRBJ2-1
CASSPSSGNNEQFF
TGTGCCAGCAGCCCTTCTAGCGGGAACAATGAGCAGTTCTTC
>few|.|TRBV30|TRBJ1-5
CAWSPLQGLDQPQHF
TGTGCCTGGAGTCCCCTTCAGGGTTTGGATCAGCCCCAGCATTTT
>.|TRBD2|TRBV9|TRBJ2-1
CASSVAGRGSYNEQFF
TGTGCCAGCAGCGTAGCCGGGAGGGGCTCCTACAATGAGCAGTTCTTC
>.|TRBD1|TRBV5-1|TRBJ1-5
CASSKGTASNQPQHF
TGCGCCAGCAGCAAGGGGACAGCTAGCAATCAGCCCCAGCATTTT
>.|TRBD2|TRBV5-4|TRBJ2-2
CASSNGLAGGRSGELFF
TGTGCCAGCAGCAATGGACTAGCGGGAGGTCGTTCCGGGGAGCTGTTTTTT
>.|TRBD1|TRBV7-2|TRBJ1-2
CASSPRQGSGGYTF
TGTGCCAGCAGCCCAAGACAGGGATCTGGGGGCTACACCTTC
>.|TRBD1|TRBV18|TRBJ1-5
CASSATGQTSNQPQHF
TGTGCCAGCTCGGCGACAGGGCAGACTTCTAATCAGCCCCAGCATTTT
>.|.|TRBV6-5|TRBJ1-1
CASSRYTEAFF
TGTGCCAGCAGTCGGTACACTGAAGCTTTCTTT
>.|TRBD1|TRBV28|TRBJ2-7
CASGPGQGIEQYF
TGTGCCAGCGGGCCAGGACAGGGAATCGAGCAGTACTTC
>.|.|TRBV7-9|TRBJ2-3
CASSPQATDTQYF
TGTGCCAGCAGCCCACAGGCCACAGATACGCAGTATTTT